The T cell receptor (beta chain) described here comes from a study of PD-1 blockade in classical Hodgkin lymphoma. Across the whole study: Patients got intravenous nivolumab 3 mg/kg every 2 weeks. Study-wide findings and caveats: Baseline diversity in complete responders resembled that of newly diagnosed patients. There was a significant rise in CD4+ TCR diversity by C4D1, with no such rise for CD8+.

Stated time point: cycle 4 day 1 (C4D1), after 5 to 7 weeks of nivolumab. Every patient had relapsed following autologous stem cell transplantation, and cohorts differed in brentuximab vedotin exposure. The CDR3 extends over 16 amino acids. V was cut by 6 bases and J by 2 bases, with 18 bases left in between. A note on this clone: Its matching antigen is unknown.

TCRdb's table, derived via immunoSEQ multiplex PCR, lists solely in-frame clones and lacks some. The table shows under 45,000 clones, with around 69% occurring only once. This sequence originates from a human donor with classical Hodgkin lymphoma. Material: peripheral blood mononuclear cells (PBMCs), obtained before the fourth cycle of nivolumab. The gene calls are TRBV23-1 and TRBJ2-3; tentatively, D is TRBD1 (6 bases). TRBV23-1 is classed as an ORF, of uncertain function. The CDR3 sequence is CASRSKQGTSTDTQYF. CDR3 coding DNA: TGCGCCAGCAGAAGTAAACAGGGAACCTCCACAGATACGCAGTATTTT.